One sample yielded the 18 T cell receptor beta chains listed below, sequenced in a study of blood T cell repertoires in COVID-19. The repertoire was sequenced with immunoSEQ multiplex PCR; TCRdb's copy has only in-frame clones and lacks some. The profile covers approximately 210,000 clones, with around 90% appearing a single time and 5.5% to 8.5% taken by the ten largest. The sample taken for sequencing was PBMCs or T cells enriched from blood (not recorded which). Receptors originate from a man aged 25-40 years in a cohort exposed to, infected with or recovered from COVID-19 (not recorded which).

J is TRBJ2-3 and V is TRBV9, with 8 bases that match TRBD1. J gave up 4 bases and V 2 bases, and 3 bases lay outside the gene matches. This CDR3 is 14 amino acids long. Germline values: CDR1 SGDLS, CDR2 YYNGEE. CDR3 sequence reads: CASSVGTGADTQYF. The CDR3 DNA reads TGTGCCAGCAGCGTTGGGACAGGCGCAGATACGCAGTATTTT.

This chain uses TRBV14 with TRBJ2-7; possibly TRBD1 for D (6 bases). The CDR3 consists of 15 residues. The germline V gene encodes CDR1 SGHDN and CDR2 FVKESK. The germline V and J ends were trimmed by 1 base and 5 bases, with 15 bases remaining between them. CDR3 bases: TGTGCCAGCAGCCAAGCTCGGCCAGGGGTCGACGAGCAGTACTTC. Translation gives CASSQARPGVDEQYF.

The chain employs TRBV2 and TRBJ1-2, with 11 bases that match TRBD1. Germline-derived CDR1 and CDR2 are SNHLY and FYNNEI. The junction had 5 bases not matched to a gene; V was cut back by 2 bases and J by 3 bases. CDR3 length: 16 residues. Here the CDR3 DNA reads TGTGCCAGCAGTGAATTTGGACAGGGGGCAGACTATGGCTACACCTTC. Its protein product is CASSEFGQGADYGYTF. The whole variable domain, remainder taken from reference TRBV2 and TRBJ1-2, is EPEVTQTPSHQVTQMGQEVILRCVPISNHLYFYWYRQILGQKVEFLVSFYNNEISEKSEIFDDQFSVERPDGSNFTLKIRSTKLEDSAMYFCASSEFGQGADYGYTFGSGTRLTVV.

V gene TRBV11-1 combines with J gene TRBJ2-3, with unresolved D. Trimming shortened V by 3 bases and J by 0 bases, and 4 bases separated the two germline ends. There are 13 residues in the CDR3. CDR1 is SGHAT, CDR2 FQDESV, per germline (reference sequence). The CDR3 sequence: CASSLASTDTQYF. The CDR3 nucleotides are TGTGCCAGCAGCTTGGCTAGCACAGATACGCAGTATTTT.

The chain uses TRBV4-1 and TRBJ2-1; the match to TRBD1 covers 9 bases. CDR3 size: 19 residues. V lost 2 bases, J lost 4 bases, and 15 bases stayed unmatched. The V gene's germline CDR1 is MGHRA and CDR2 YSYEKL. CDR3 nucleotide sequence: TGCGCCAGCAGCCAAAGACCTCCCTGGACAGGGGTGATGTACAATGAGCAGTTCTTC. Amino acids: CASSQRPPWTGVMYNEQFF.

The genes are TRBV5-6 and TRBJ2-3, with a possible D match to TRBD2 (5 bases). The V gene's germline CDR1 is SGHDT and CDR2 YYEEEE. V lost 4 bases and J lost 5, with 20 bases in between. The CDR3 has 16 amino acids. The CDR3 sequence: CASSPPQMTRGDTQYF. Written as DNA, the CDR3 is TGTGCCAGCAGCCCCCCGCAGATGACCCGGGGAGATACGCAGTATTTT.

V and J are TRBV19 and TRBJ1-2; 8 bases match TRBD1. CDR1 and CDR2 (germline): LNHDA, SQIVND (reference sequence). The CDR3 is 13 amino acids. Trimming cost V 5 bases and J 6 bases; bases outside gene matches: 5. CDR3 bases: TGTGCCAGTAGTCAGTCAGGGGGCCATGGCTACACCTTC. It encodes CASSQSGGHGYTF.

In its sample, this clone was seen once. The chain carries TRBV12-5 and TRBJ1-1; D might be TRBD1 (5 bases). V was cut by 4 bases and J by 1 base, with 10 bases left in between. The CDR3 has 14 residues. Germline loops: CDR1 LGHNT, CDR2 FRNRAP. CDR3 nucleotide sequence: TGTGCTAGTGGTTCGGGGGAGAAGAACACTGAAGCTTTCTTT. Protein: CASGSGEKNTEAFF.

The J gene is TRBJ2-1, the V gene TRBV12-3 or TRBV12-4; D gene unclear. V lost 6 bases and J lost 3, with 9 bases in between. The CDR3 has 13 amino acids. The CDR3 sequence is CASSHPNYNEQFF. CDR3 nucleotide sequence: TGTGCCAGCAGCCACCCTAACTACAATGAGCAGTTCTTC.

V gene TRBV7-9 combines with J gene TRBJ2-2, with D perhaps matching TRBD1 (5 bases). The V end lost 2 bases, the J end lost 2 bases, and 6 bases lay between the germline ends. CDR1 and CDR2 from the germline V gene are SEHNR and FQNEAQ (reference sequence). CDR3 length: 14 residues. The CDR3 sequence: CASSLTGNTGELFF. DNA for the CDR3: TGTGCCAGCAGCTTAACAGGAAACACCGGGGAGCTGTTTTTT. Complete variable domain (other parts from reference TRBV7-9 and TRBJ2-2): DTGVSQNPRHKITKRGQNVTFRCDPISEHNRLYWYRQTLGQGPEFLTYFQNEAQLEKSRLLSDRFSAERPKGSFSTLEIQRTEQGDSAMYLCASSLTGNTGELFFGEGSRLTVL.

To note about this clone: Its ends do not fully match the called genes, so a read error is possible. The chain is built from TRBV7-7 and TRBJ2-3, with D tentatively TRBD2 (5 bases). The CDR3 runs 14 residues. The germline V gene has CDR1 SSHAT and CDR2 FNYEAQ (reference sequence). CDR3 DNA: TGTGCTAGCAGCTTAAACGGGGGCACAGATACGCAGTATTTT. This codes for CASSLNGGTDTQYF.

J is TRBJ2-7 and V is TRBV5-1; the match to TRBD2 covers 9 bases. Looked up from germline, CDR1 is SGHRS and CDR2 is YFSETQ. The V and J ends lost 0 bases and 0 bases, in that order; junction bases with no gene match: 4. The CDR3 sequence is 16 residues long. The CDR3 bases are TGCGCCAGCAGCTTGGAAATTAGCGGGAGCTCCTACGAGCAGTACTTC. Its protein product is CASSLEISGSSYEQYF.

This clone is a singleton in its sample. CDR3 amino acids: CASSSRPGLAANEQFF. The CDR3 DNA reads as TGTGCCAGCAGTTCTAGACCGGGACTAGCAGCCAATGAGCAGTTCTTC. The J gene is TRBJ2-1, the V gene TRBV27, with 9 bases that match TRBD2. V was pared by 4 bases and J by 6 bases, with 10 bases of the junction left unmatched. This CDR3 is built from 16 residues. The germline V gene encodes CDR1 MNHEY and CDR2 SMNVEV (reference sequence).

The V gene is TRBV7-2, the J gene TRBJ2-1, with D maybe TRBD2 (5 bases). Germline values: CDR1 SGHTA, CDR2 FQGNSA. The CDR3 covers 13 residues. Trimming stripped 2 bases from V and 6 bases from J, with 8 bases between. For the CDR3, the DNA is TGTGCCAGCAGCTTAAAAGAGGGCAATGAGCAGTTCTTC. It translates to CASSLKEGNEQFF.

This CDR3 reads CASSSPQGSTDTQYF. CDR3 sequence (DNA): TGTGCCAGCAGTTCGCCACAGGGAAGCACAGATACGCAGTATTTT. This sequence joins TRBV27 and TRBJ2-3, with D tentatively TRBD1 (6 bases). There are 15 residues in the CDR3. CDR1 is MNHEY, CDR2 SMNVEV, per germline (reference sequence). The V and J ends lost 4 bases and 0 bases respectively, with 11 bases between them.

The rearrangement joins TRBV7-2 to TRBJ2-1; no firm D call. Trimming cost V 3 bases and J 8 bases, with 11 bases left between them. Germline V gene data show CDR1 as SGHTA and CDR2 as FQGNSA. The CDR3 has 13 amino acids. The CDR3: CASSFSATDEQFF. The CDR3 nucleotides read TGTGCCAGCAGCTTTTCTGCGACTGATGAGCAGTTCTTC.

The chain recombines TRBV7-6 with TRBJ2-1; 10 nucleotides align to TRBD1. After removal of 4 bases from V and 6 bases from J, the junction contained 3 bases not matched to a gene. The CDR3 length is 14 residues. CDR1 and CDR2 (germline): SGHVS, FNYEAQ. The CDR3 spells CASSSGQGSNEQFF. Written as DNA, the CDR3 is TGTGCCAGCAGCTCGGGACAGGGGAGCAATGAGCAGTTCTTC.

This clone was detected only a few times. The chain combines TRBV13 with TRBJ2-7, with 9 bases identical to TRBD1. Germline CDR1 and CDR2: PRHDT and FYEKMQ (reference sequence). The CDR3 has 15 residues. V dropped 4 bases and J dropped 3; count of bases not matched to a gene: 7. This CDR3 is CASSSSTGGIYEQYF. The CDR3 nucleotides are TGTGCCAGCAGCTCCTCGACAGGGGGAATCTACGAGCAGTACTTC.